The rows below give T cell receptor beta chains drawn from one sample of a study of early T cells in non-severe SARS-CoV-2 infection. One entry per CDR3 protein results from TCRdb running MiXCR on the 5' RACE reads. The table lists 60,000 or so distinct CDR3 sequences, less than 14% of them singletons. The sequenced sample consisted of whole blood. These receptors were obtained from an adult who was a healthcare worker with PCR-confirmed SARS-CoV-2 infection or an uninfected control (not recorded which). The CDR3 runs from the conserved cysteine through the conserved F or W. D genes are given only for firm matches. Not all rows give a size; the values are once, few, many and, for expanded clones, a class.

J gene: TRBJ2-5; clone size: many; D gene: NA; V gene: TRBV15; CDR3 DNA: TGTGCCACCAGCACTTTTTTGGGCTCGGAGACCCAGTACTTC; CDR3 protein: CATSTFLGSETQYF
J gene: TRBJ2-3; clone size: NA; D gene: NA; V gene: TRBV29-1; CDR3 DNA: TGCAGCGTTGAAGGAGGGGCAGGTGGAGATACGCAGTATTTT; CDR3 protein: CSVEGGAGGDTQYF
J gene: TRBJ2-3; clone size: many; D gene: NA; V gene: TRBV3-1; CDR3 DNA: TGTGCCAGCAGCCAGGACAGAACATCCATCACAGATACGCAGTATTTT; CDR3 protein: CASSQDRTSITDTQYF
J gene: TRBJ2-7; clone size: NA; D gene: NA; V gene: TRBV29-1; CDR3 DNA: TGCAGCGTTCGCAGGCAGGGCGGCCTCGAGCAGTACTTC; CDR3 protein: CSVRRQGGLEQYF
J gene: TRBJ1-1; clone size: many; D gene: NA; V gene: TRBV12-3/TRBV12-4; CDR3 DNA: TGTGCCAGCAGTCAGGGACAGAACACTGAAGCTTTCTTT; CDR3 protein: CASSQGQNTEAFF
J gene: TRBJ1-2; clone size: few; D gene: NA; V gene: TRBV7-6; CDR3 DNA: TGTGCCAGCAGCCTACAGACGGAGATATGGGGGCGGGACGGCTACACCTTC; CDR3 protein: CASSLQTEIWGRDGYTF
J gene: TRBJ2-2; clone size: NA; D gene: NA; V gene: TRBV30; CDR3 DNA: TGTGCCTGGAGTGCACTGACCGGGGAGCTGTTTTTT; CDR3 protein: CAWSALTGELFF
J gene: TRBJ2-7; clone size: many; D gene: NA; V gene: TRBV11-2; CDR3 DNA: TGTGCCAGCAGCTTAGGCGTGAGCTCCTACGAGCAGTACTTC; CDR3 protein: CASSLGVSSYEQYF
J gene: TRBJ2-3; clone size: NA; D gene: NA; V gene: TRBV7-9; CDR3 DNA: TGTGCCAGCAGCTTACAGGGGGGGCACACAGATACGCAGTATTTT; CDR3 protein: CASSLQGGHTDTQYF
J gene: TRBJ1-2; clone size: many; D gene: NA; V gene: TRBV6-5; CDR3 DNA: TGTGCCAGCAGTTACTCGAAGCCAGATAACTATGGCTACACCTTC; CDR3 protein: CASSYSKPDNYGYTF
J gene: TRBJ2-3; clone size: few; D gene: NA; V gene: TRBV6-2/TRBV6-3; CDR3 DNA: TGTGCCAGCAGTGACTCAATTGTTTCGGATACGCAGTATTTT; CDR3 protein: CASSDSIVSDTQYF
J gene: TRBJ2-5; clone size: many; D gene: NA; V gene: TRBV7-6; CDR3 DNA: TGTGCCAGCAGCCATACTAACCAAGAGACCCAGTACTTC; CDR3 protein: CASSHTNQETQYF
J gene: TRBJ2-1; clone size: NA; D gene: NA; V gene: TRBV9; CDR3 DNA: TGTGCCAGCAGCACAGCCGGGGGCCTTGAGCAGTTCTTC; CDR3 protein: CASSTAGGLEQFF
J gene: TRBJ2-1; clone size: NA; D gene: TRBD2; V gene: TRBV20-1; CDR3 DNA: TGCAGTGCTAGATCTAGCGGGGGGGATAGTAGCTCCTACAATGAGCAGTTCTTC; CDR3 protein: CSARSSGGDSSSYNEQFF
J gene: TRBJ1-5; clone size: NA; D gene: NA; V gene: TRBV29-1; CDR3 DNA: TGCAGCGTTGAGGGGAGTGGAAGCAATCAGCCCCAGCATTTT; CDR3 protein: CSVEGSGSNQPQHF
J gene: TRBJ2-1; clone size: many; D gene: TRBD2; V gene: TRBV5-1; CDR3 DNA: TGCGCCAGCAGCTTGGGTCTAGCGGTTTTTTCTGAGCAGTTCTTC; CDR3 protein: CASSLGLAVFSEQFF
J gene: TRBJ2-2; clone size: many; D gene: NA; V gene: TRBV12-3/TRBV12-4; CDR3 DNA: TGTGCCAGCAGACCCCCCCCACTCTCGCGGGAGCTGTTTTTT; CDR3 protein: CASRPPPLSRELFF
J gene: TRBJ2-1; clone size: few; D gene: NA; V gene: TRBV7-3; CDR3 DNA: TGTGCCAGCAGCTTAACCAGGGCACAGAGCTCCTACAATGAGCAGTTCTTC; CDR3 protein: CASSLTRAQSSYNEQFF
J gene: TRBJ2-2; clone size: few; D gene: TRBD1; V gene: TRBV6-5; CDR3 DNA: TGTGCCAGCACCAAACCCGGACAGGGGAGGGACGGGGAGCTGTTTTTT; CDR3 protein: CASTKPGQGRDGELFF
J gene: TRBJ2-6; clone size: few; D gene: NA; V gene: TRBV6-5; CDR3 DNA: TGTGCCAGCAGTACCCAGGTCTCTGGGGCCAACGTCCTGACTTTC; CDR3 protein: CASSTQVSGANVLTF
J gene: TRBJ2-5; clone size: few; D gene: TRBD2; V gene: TRBV6-2/TRBV6-3; CDR3 DNA: TGTGCCACCCTACTAGCGGGGGCACAAGAGACCCAGTACTTC; CDR3 protein: CATLLAGAQETQYF
J gene: TRBJ2-1; clone size: NA; D gene: TRBD1; V gene: TRBV28; CDR3 DNA: TGTGCCAGCTCCGGGACAGCTGACTACAATGAGCAGTTCTTC; CDR3 protein: CASSGTADYNEQFF
J gene: TRBJ2-1; clone size: NA; D gene: NA; V gene: TRBV3-1; CDR3 DNA: TGTGCCAGCAGCCACGCTAGCCCCTTCTACAATGAGCAGTTCTTC; CDR3 protein: CASSHASPFYNEQFF
J gene: TRBJ1-6; clone size: many; D gene: TRBD1; V gene: TRBV7-2; CDR3 DNA: TGTGCCAGCAGCTTGCGACAGGGCAATAATTCACCCCTCCACTTT; CDR3 protein: CASSLRQGNNSPLHF
J gene: TRBJ2-3; clone size: few; D gene: NA; V gene: TRBV10-3; CDR3 DNA: TGTGCCATCAGAGGACTCACAGATACGCAGTATTTT; CDR3 protein: CAIRGLTDTQYF
J gene: TRBJ2-1; clone size: NA; D gene: NA; V gene: TRBV7-2; CDR3 DNA: TGTGCCAGCAGCCTCCAGTCGGGGGCTCGCAATGAGCAGTTCTTC; CDR3 protein: CASSLQSGARNEQFF
J gene: TRBJ2-4; clone size: NA; D gene: NA; V gene: TRBV7-2; CDR3 DNA: TGTGCCAGCAGCGCAGAAGGGGTAGCAGACATTCAGTACTTC; CDR3 protein: CASSAEGVADIQYF
J gene: TRBJ2-3; clone size: once; D gene: TRBD2; V gene: TRBV10-3; CDR3 DNA: TGTGCCATCAGAGTGGGACTAGCGGGGCTCACAGATACGCAGTATTTT; CDR3 protein: CAIRVGLAGLTDTQYF
J gene: TRBJ2-7; clone size: many; D gene: TRBD2; V gene: TRBV20-1; CDR3 DNA: TGCAGTGCTAGAGATTTTCGGGGGGCCTACGAGCAGTACTTC; CDR3 protein: CSARDFRGAYEQYF
J gene: TRBJ2-3; clone size: NA; D gene: NA; V gene: TRBV11-2; CDR3 DNA: TGTGCCAGCAGCTTACAGCAGGGGAGCACAGATACGCAGTATTTT; CDR3 protein: CASSLQQGSTDTQYF
J gene: TRBJ2-7; clone size: NA; D gene: NA; V gene: TRBV20-1; CDR3 DNA: TGCAGTGCTAGAGAGCGGGAACCCGAGCAGTACTTC; CDR3 protein: CSAREREPEQYF
J gene: TRBJ1-3; clone size: many; D gene: NA; V gene: TRBV7-9; CDR3 DNA: TGTGCCAGCAGCGCCGGACAGATCAACTCTGGAAACACCATATATTTT; CDR3 protein: CASSAGQINSGNTIYF
J gene: TRBJ2-7; clone size: many; D gene: NA; V gene: TRBV29-1; CDR3 DNA: TGCAGCGTTGAGGGGAATCACGACGAGCAGTACTTC; CDR3 protein: CSVEGNHDEQYF
J gene: TRBJ2-3; clone size: many; D gene: NA; V gene: TRBV6-6; CDR3 DNA: TGTGCCAGCAGACTCCTCTTGGTCACAGATACGCAGTATTTT; CDR3 protein: CASRLLLVTDTQYF
J gene: TRBJ2-7; clone size: many; D gene: NA; V gene: TRBV20-1; CDR3 DNA: TGCAGTGCTAGAGATTCAGGGGGGTACTACGAGCAGTACTTC; CDR3 protein: CSARDSGGYYEQYF